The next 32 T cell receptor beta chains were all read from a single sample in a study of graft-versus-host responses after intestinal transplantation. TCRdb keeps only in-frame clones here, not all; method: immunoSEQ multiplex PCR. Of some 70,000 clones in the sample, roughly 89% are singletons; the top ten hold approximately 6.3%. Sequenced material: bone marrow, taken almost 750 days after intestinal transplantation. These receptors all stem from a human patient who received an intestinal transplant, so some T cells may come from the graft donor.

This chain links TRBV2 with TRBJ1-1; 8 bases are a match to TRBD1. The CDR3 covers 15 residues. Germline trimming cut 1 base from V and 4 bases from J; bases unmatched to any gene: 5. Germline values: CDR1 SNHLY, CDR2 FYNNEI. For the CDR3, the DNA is TGTGCCAGCAGTGAAGTTTGGACAGGGCGCACTGAAGCTTTCTTT. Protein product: CASSEVWTGRTEAFF.

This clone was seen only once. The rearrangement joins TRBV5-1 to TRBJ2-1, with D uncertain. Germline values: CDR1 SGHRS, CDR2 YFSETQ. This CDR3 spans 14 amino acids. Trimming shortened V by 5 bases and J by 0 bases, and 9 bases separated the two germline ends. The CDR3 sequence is CASRSQSSYNEQFF. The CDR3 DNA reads TGCGCCAGCAGATCCCAAAGCTCCTACAATGAGCAGTTCTTC.

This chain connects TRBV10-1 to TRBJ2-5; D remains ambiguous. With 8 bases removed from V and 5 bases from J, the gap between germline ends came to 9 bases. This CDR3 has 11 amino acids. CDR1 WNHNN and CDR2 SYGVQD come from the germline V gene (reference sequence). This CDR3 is CASGSMETQYF. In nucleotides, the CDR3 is TGCGCCAGCGGTTCGATGGAGACCCAGTACTTC.

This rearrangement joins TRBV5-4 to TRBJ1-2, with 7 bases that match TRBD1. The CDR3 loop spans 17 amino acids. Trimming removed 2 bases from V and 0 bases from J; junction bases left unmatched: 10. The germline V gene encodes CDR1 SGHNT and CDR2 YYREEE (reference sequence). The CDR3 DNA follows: TGTGCCAGCAGCTTTGGGTGGTCAGGGGGGACTAACTATGGCTACACCTTC. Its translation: CASSFGWSGGTNYGYTF.

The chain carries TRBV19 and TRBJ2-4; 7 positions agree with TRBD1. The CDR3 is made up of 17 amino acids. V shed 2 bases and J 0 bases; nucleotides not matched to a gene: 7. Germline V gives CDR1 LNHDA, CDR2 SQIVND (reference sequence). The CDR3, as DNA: TGTGCCAGTAGTATATTGGGACAGACATTAGCCAAAAACATTCAGTACTTC. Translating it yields CASSILGQTLAKNIQYF.

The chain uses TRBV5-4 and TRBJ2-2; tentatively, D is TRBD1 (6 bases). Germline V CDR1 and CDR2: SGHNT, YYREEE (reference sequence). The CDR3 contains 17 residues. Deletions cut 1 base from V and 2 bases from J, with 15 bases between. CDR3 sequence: CASSLPRGLLNTGELFF. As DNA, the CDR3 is TGTGCCAGCAGCTTGCCCAGGGGCCTTTTAAACACCGGGGAGCTGTTTTTT.

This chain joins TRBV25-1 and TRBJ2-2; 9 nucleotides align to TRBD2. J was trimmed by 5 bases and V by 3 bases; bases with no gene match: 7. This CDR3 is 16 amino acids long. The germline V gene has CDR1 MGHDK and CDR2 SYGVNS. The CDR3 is CASSEGREGGTGELFF. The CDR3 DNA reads TGTGCCAGCAGTGAGGGGCGGGAGGGAGGAACCGGGGAGCTGTTTTTT. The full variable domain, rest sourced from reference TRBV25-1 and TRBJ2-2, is EADIYQTPRYLVIGTGKKITLECSQTMGHDKMYWYQQDPGMELHLIHYSYGVNSTEKGDLSSESTVSRIRTEHFPLTLESARPSHTSQYLCASSEGREGGTGELFFGEGSRLTVL.

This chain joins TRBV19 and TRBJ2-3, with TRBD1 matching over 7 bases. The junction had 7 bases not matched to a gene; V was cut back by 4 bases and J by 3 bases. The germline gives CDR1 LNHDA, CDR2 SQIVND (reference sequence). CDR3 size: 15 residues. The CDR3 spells CASSTTGFGTDTQYF. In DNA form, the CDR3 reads TGTGCCAGTAGTACGACAGGGTTTGGTACAGATACGCAGTATTTT.

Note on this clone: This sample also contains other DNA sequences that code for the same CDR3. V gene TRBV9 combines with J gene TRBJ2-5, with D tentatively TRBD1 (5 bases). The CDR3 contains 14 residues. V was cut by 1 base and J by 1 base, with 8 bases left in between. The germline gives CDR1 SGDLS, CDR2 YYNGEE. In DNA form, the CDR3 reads TGTGCCAGCAGCGTATCTGGGGCCCAAGAGACCCAGTACTTC. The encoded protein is CASSVSGAQETQYF.

For the CDR3, the DNA is TGTGCCAGCAGCCACTGGGGGTTCCGCGGGGAGCTGTTTTTT. This gives the protein CASSHWGFRGELFF. The chain uses TRBV6-5 and TRBJ2-2; the D call may be TRBD1 or TRBD2 (5 bases each). V lost 6 bases to trimming and J lost 7 bases, with 15 bases between them. Germline V gene data show CDR1 as MNHEY and CDR2 as SVGAGI. This CDR3 has 14 amino acids.

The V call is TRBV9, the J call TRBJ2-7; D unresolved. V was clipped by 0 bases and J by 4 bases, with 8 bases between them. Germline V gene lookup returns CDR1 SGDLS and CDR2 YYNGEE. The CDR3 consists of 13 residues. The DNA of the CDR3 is TGTGCCAGCAGCGTAGATTTGGGGTACGAGCAGTACTTC. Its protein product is CASSVDLGYEQYF.

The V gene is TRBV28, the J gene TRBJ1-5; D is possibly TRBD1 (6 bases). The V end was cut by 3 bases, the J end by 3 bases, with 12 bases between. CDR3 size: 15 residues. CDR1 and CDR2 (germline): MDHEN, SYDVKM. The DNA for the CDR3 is TGTGCCAGCAGTTTCGAACAGGGCCTCAATCAGCCCCAGCATTTT. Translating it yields CASSFEQGLNQPQHF.

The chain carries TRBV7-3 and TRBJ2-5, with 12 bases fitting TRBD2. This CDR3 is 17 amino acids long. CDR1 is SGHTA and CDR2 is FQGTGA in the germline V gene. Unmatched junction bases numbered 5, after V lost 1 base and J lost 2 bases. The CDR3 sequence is CASSLNPTSGSQETQYF. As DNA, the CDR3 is TGTGCCAGCAGCTTAAACCCGACTAGCGGGAGTCAAGAGACCCAGTACTTC. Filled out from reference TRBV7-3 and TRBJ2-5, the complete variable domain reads GAGVSQTPSNKVTEKGKYVELRCDPISGHTALYWYRQSLGQGPEFLIYFQGTGAADDSGLPNDRFFAVRPEGSVSTLKIQRTERGDSAVYLCASSLNPTSGSQETQYFGPGTRLLVL.

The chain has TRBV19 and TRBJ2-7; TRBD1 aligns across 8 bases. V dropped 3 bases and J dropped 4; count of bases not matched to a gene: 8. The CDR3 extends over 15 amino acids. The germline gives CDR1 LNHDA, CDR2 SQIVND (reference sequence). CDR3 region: CASSISRQGRYEQYF. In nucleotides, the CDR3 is TGTGCCAGTAGTATCTCGAGACAGGGGAGGTACGAGCAGTACTTC.

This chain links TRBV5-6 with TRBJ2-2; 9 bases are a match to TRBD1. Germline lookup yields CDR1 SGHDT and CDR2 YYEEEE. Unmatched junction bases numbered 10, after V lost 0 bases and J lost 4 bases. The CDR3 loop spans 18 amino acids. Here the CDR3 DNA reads TGTGCCAGCAGCTTGGACGGTTGGACAGGGGAGATCACCGGGGAGCTGTTTTTT. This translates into CASSLDGWTGEITGELFF.

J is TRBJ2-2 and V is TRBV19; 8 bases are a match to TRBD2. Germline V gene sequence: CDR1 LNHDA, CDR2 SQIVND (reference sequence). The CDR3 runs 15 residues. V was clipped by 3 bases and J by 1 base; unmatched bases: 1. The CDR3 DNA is TGTGCCAGTAGTATGAGCGGGGGGAACACCGGGGAGCTGTTTTTT. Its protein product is CASSMSGGNTGELFF.

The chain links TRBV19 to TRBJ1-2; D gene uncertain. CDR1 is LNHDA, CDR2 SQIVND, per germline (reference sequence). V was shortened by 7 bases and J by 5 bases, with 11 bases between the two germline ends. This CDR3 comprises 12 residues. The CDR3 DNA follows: TGTGCCAGTACCCACAGTCAATATGGCTACACCTTC. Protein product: CASTHSQYGYTF. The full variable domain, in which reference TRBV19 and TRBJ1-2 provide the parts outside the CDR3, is DGGITQSPKYLFRKEGQNVTLSCEQNLNHDAMYWYRQDPGQGLRLIYYSQIVNDFQKGDIAEGYSVSREKKESFPLTVTSAQKNPTAFYLCASTHSQYGYTFGSGTRLTVV.

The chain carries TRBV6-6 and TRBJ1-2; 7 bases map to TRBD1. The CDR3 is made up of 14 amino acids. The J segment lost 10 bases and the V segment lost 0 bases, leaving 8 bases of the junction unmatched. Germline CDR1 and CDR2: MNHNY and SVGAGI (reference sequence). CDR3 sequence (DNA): TGTGCCAGCAGTTACTCGAGGCCTCAGGGGGACTACACCTTC. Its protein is CASSYSRPQGDYTF.

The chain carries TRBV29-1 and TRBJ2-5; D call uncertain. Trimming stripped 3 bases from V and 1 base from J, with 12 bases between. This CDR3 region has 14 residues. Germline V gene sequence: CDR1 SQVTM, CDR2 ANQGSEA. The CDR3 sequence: CSVDNGVAQETQYF. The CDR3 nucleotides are TGCAGCGTTGATAATGGGGTGGCCCAAGAGACCCAGTACTTC.

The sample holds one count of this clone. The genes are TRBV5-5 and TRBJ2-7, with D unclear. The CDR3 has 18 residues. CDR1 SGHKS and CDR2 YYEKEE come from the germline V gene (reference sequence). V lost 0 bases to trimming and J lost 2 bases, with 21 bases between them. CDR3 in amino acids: CASSLVFQWSQGTYEQYF. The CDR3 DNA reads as TGTGCCAGCAGCTTGGTATTTCAGTGGAGCCAAGGGACCTACGAGCAGTACTTC.

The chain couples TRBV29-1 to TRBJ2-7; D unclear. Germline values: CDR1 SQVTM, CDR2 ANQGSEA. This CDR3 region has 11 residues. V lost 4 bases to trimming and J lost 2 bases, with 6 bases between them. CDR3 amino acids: CSVGGAYEQYF. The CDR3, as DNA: TGCAGCGTTGGAGGTGCCTACGAGCAGTACTTC.

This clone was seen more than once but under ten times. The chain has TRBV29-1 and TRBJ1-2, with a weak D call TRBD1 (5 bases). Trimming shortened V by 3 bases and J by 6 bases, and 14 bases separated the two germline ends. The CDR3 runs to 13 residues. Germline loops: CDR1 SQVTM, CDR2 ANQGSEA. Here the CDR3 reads CSVDGRAVHGYTF. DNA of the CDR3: TGCAGCGTTGATGGCAGGGCAGTCCATGGCTACACCTTC.

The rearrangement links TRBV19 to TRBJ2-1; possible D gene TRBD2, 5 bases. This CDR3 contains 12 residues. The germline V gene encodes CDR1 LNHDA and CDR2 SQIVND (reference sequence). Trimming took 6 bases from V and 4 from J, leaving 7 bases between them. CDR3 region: CASREDYNEQFF. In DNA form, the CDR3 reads TGTGCCAGTAGGGAGGATTACAATGAGCAGTTCTTC.

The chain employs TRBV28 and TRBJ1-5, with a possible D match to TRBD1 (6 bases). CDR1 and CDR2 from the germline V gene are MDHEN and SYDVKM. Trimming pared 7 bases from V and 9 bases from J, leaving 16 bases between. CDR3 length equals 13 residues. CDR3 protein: CASTLGGARPQHF. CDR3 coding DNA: TGTGCCAGCACCCTCGGGGGGGCTAGGCCCCAGCATTTT.

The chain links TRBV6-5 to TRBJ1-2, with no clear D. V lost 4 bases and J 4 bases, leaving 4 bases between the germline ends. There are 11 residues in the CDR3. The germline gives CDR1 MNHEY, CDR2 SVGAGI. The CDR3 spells CASSSSYGYTF. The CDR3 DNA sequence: TGTGCCAGCAGTTCCAGCTATGGCTACACCTTC.

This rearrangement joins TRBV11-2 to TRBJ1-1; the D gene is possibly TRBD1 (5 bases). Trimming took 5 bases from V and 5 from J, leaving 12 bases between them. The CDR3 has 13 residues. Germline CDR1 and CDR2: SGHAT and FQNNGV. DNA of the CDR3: TGTGCCAGCAGCCCCGGGACTACAACTGAAGCTTTCTTT. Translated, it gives CASSPGTTTEAFF. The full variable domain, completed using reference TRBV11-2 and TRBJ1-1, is EAGVAQSPRYKIIEKRQSVAFWCNPISGHATLYWYQQILGQGPKLLIQFQNNGVVDDSQLPKDRFSAERLKGVDSTLKIQPAKLEDSAVYLCASSPGTTTEAFFGQGTRLTVV.

The CDR3 spells CARCSGSFSRWATQYF. The CDR3 DNA follows: TGTGCCCGATGTAGCGGGAGTTTTAGTAGGTGGGCGACCCAGTACTTC. The chain joins TRBV6-6 to TRBJ2-5; TRBD2 aligns across 9 bases. V dropped 11 bases and J dropped 7; count of bases not matched to a gene: 20. Germline CDR1 is MNHNY and CDR2 is SVGAGI (reference sequence). This CDR3 region has 16 residues.

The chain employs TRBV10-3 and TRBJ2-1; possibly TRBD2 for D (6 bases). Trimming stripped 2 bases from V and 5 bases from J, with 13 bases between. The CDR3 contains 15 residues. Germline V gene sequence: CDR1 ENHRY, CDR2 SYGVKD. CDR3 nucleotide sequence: TGTGCCATCAGTGAGATTTTAGCGGTTGACAATGAGCAGTTCTTC. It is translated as CAISEILAVDNEQFF.

Here the CDR3 DNA reads TGTGCCAGCAGCGTAGACAGGGGGCGGGACTACACCTTC. Residues: CASSVDRGRDYTF. V and J are TRBV7-3 and TRBJ1-2; 10 nucleotides match TRBD1. The CDR3 consists of 13 residues. Losses at the gene ends were 5 bases for V and 10 bases for J; bases not matched to a gene: 7. CDR1 and CDR2 (germline): SGHTA, FQGTGA.

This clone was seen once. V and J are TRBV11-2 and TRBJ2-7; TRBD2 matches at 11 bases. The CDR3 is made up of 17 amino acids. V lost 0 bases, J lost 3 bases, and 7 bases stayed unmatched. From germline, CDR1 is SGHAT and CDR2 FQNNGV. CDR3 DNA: TGTGCCAGCAGCTTAGATATTGCGGGACTAGCGGACTACGAGCAGTACTTC. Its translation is CASSLDIAGLADYEQYF.

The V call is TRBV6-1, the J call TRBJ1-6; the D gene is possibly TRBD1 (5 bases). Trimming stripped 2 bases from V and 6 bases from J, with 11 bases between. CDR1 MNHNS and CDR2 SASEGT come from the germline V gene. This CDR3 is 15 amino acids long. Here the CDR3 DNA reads TGTGCCAGCAGTGAACGTGGGGCGCGTAATTCACCCCTCCACTTT. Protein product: CASSERGARNSPLHF.

CDR3 coding DNA: TGTGCCAGCAGCCAACGCGATTTCTGGGGTTTAGGCGAGCAGTACTTC. Amino acid sequence: CASSQRDFWGLGEQYF. This sequence joins TRBV11-1 and TRBJ2-7; D is unresolved. This CDR3 spans 16 amino acids. The V gene's germline CDR1 is SGHAT and CDR2 FQDESV (reference sequence). V lost 5 bases to trimming and J lost 6 bases, with 23 bases between them.